Following are 15 T cell receptor beta chains from one sample sequenced in a study of beta chain features in type 1 diabetes. Broader study findings: Moderate yet significant TCRB CDR3 shortening was seen in Type 1 diabetes patients in all four CD4+ subsets.

Their antigen targets remain unknown. The investigators reverse transcribed all of the isolated RNA, so they sequenced expressed TCRB transcripts. Profiled with immunoSEQ multiplex PCR; TCRdb holds only in-frame clones, not every one. Here the sample spans 150,000 to 170,000 clones, around a tenth being singletons. Sequences were obtained from central memory CD4+ T cells from blood. These receptor sequences come from a man aged 30 to 45 with type 1 diabetes.

The chain carries TRBV7-4 and TRBJ1-5; weak D call: TRBD1 (5 bases). Trimming removed 1 base at V and 0 bases at J, with 22 bases between. In germline, CDR1 is SGHVT, CDR2 SQSDAQ. CDR3 size: 20 residues. The CDR3 DNA reads TGTGCCAGCAGCTTAGATTCGGGGACTCCCTGGGATCATAGCAATCAGCCCCAGCATTTT. It codes for CASSLDSGTPWDHSNQPQHF.

This rearrangement joins TRBV5-1 to TRBJ1-1; possibly TRBD1 for D (5 bases). Germline assignment: CDR1 SGHRS and CDR2 YFSETQ. The CDR3 runs to 14 residues. V was cut by 1 base and J by 6 bases, with 13 bases left in between. The CDR3 DNA sequence: TGCGCCAGCAGCTTGTCCCAGGGAGGCCCTGAAGCTTTCTTT. Protein product: CASSLSQGGPEAFF.

This clone was seen repeatedly, ten times or more. The J gene is TRBJ2-5, the V gene TRBV7-9; TRBD1 aligns across 7 bases. The length of the CDR3 is 16 residues. The trim removed 4 bases at V and 0 bases at J, leaving 8 bases unmatched. Germline-derived CDR1 and CDR2 are SEHNR and FQNEAQ (reference sequence). The CDR3 nucleotides are TGTGCCAGCAGCTCTGACAGGGCGTACTACCAAGAGACCCAGTACTTC. Residues: CASSSDRAYYQETQYF. The full variable domain, completed using reference TRBV7-9 and TRBJ2-5, is DTGVSQNPRHKITKRGQNVTFRCDPISEHNRLYWYRQTLGQGPEFLTYFQNEAQLEKSRLLSDRFSAERPKGSFSTLEIQRTEQGDSAMYLCASSSDRAYYQETQYFGPGTRLLVL.

The table lists this clone with a few counts. This chain uses TRBV18 with TRBJ1-1; possible D gene TRBD1, 5 bases. Trimming shortened V by 6 bases and J by 3 bases, and 17 bases separated the two germline ends. This CDR3 comprises 15 residues. Germline V CDR1 and CDR2: KGHSH, LQKENI. DNA of the CDR3: TGTGCCAGCTCTATCAGGCGGGGCAGTGACACTGAAGCTTTCTTT. Translating it yields CASSIRRGSDTEAFF. Filled out from reference TRBV18 and TRBJ1-1, the complete variable domain reads NAGVMQNPRHLVRRRGQEARLRCSPMKGHSHVYWYRQLPEEGLKFMVYLQKENIIDESGMPKERFSAEFPKEGPSILRIQQVVRGDSAAYFCASSIRRGSDTEAFFGQGTRLTVV.

The chain uses TRBV29-1 and TRBJ2-3, with D possibly matching TRBD1 (5 bases). The CDR3 totals 14 residues. Germline V CDR1 and CDR2: SQVTM, ANQGSEA. With 1 base removed from V and 2 bases from J, the gap between germline ends came to 10 bases. In DNA, the CDR3 is TGCAGCGTTGAAGGGGGCAGGGACACAGATACGCAGTATTTT. It yields the protein CSVEGGRDTDTQYF.

This clone appeared a few times. The V call is TRBV5-6, the J call TRBJ2-1; 8 bases fit TRBD2. Trimming at V came to 2 bases and at J to 8 bases, leaving 3 bases not matched to a gene. CDR3 size: 13 residues. Germline CDR1 and CDR2: SGHDT and YYEEEE. CDR3 DNA sequence: TGTGCCAGCAGCTTCACCGGGAGGGATGAGCAGTTCTTC. As protein: CASSFTGRDEQFF.

V is TRBV18 and J is TRBJ2-7; 8 nucleotides match TRBD1. The CDR3 loop spans 16 amino acids. Unmatched junction bases numbered 8, after V lost 1 base and J lost 3 bases. The germline V gene encodes CDR1 KGHSH and CDR2 LQKENI. The CDR3 region has the DNA TGTGCCAGCTCACCACAACCCGGGACAGGTATCTACGAGCAGTACTTC. It translates to CASSPQPGTGIYEQYF.

The chain uses TRBV4-1 and TRBJ2-1; perhaps TRBD2 as D (6 bases). The CDR3 runs 14 residues. Trimming took off 1 base at V and 8 bases at J, with 12 bases between the two ends. Germline-derived CDR1 and CDR2 are MGHRA and YSYEKL. CDR3 DNA: TGCGCCAGCAGCCAAGCTTGGAGGGACCATGAGCAGTTCTTC. Translation gives CASSQAWRDHEQFF.

The genes are TRBV7-8 and TRBJ1-1, with D maybe TRBD1 (6 bases). Germline CDR1 is SGHVS and CDR2 is FQNEAQ. The CDR3 runs 13 residues. V was clipped by 6 bases and J by 0 bases, with 8 bases between them. CDR3 residues: CASRGQLNTEAFF. CDR3 nucleotide sequence: TGTGCCAGCAGAGGACAGTTGAACACTGAAGCTTTCTTT. The full variable domain, with the rest looked up from reference TRBV7-8 and TRBJ1-1, is GAGVSQSPRYKVAKRGQDVALRCDPISGHVSLFWYQQALGQGPEFLTYFQNEAQLDKSGLPSDRFFAERPEGSVSTLKIQRTQQEDSAVYLCASRGQLNTEAFFGQGTRLTVV.

This sequence joins TRBV27 and TRBJ2-1; possibly TRBD1 for D (6 bases). The germline V gene has CDR1 MNHEY and CDR2 SMNVEV (reference sequence). The CDR3 loop spans 15 amino acids. Deletions cut 4 bases from V and 7 bases from J, with 17 bases between. The CDR3 DNA reads as TGTGCCAGCAGTTCCCTACGGGGCAGGGGTAATGAGCAGTTCTTC. Translating it yields CASSSLRGRGNEQFF.

A remark on this clone: One junction end does not reproduce the germline sequence, and a read error may be involved. The gene calls are TRBV6-5 and TRBJ1-2; 7 positions agree with TRBD1. The CDR3 covers 12 residues. Germline CDR1 is MNHEY and CDR2 is SVGAGI. The CDR3 DNA follows: TGTGCCAGCAGGGGGACAGACTATGGCTACACTTTC. It codes for CASRGTDYGYTF.

A few counts support this clone. V gene TRBV5-1 combines with J gene TRBJ2-1; D possibly corresponds to TRBD2 (5 bases). There are 15 residues in the CDR3. Trimming took off 1 base at V and 6 bases at J, with 14 bases between the two ends. Germline CDR1 is SGHRS and CDR2 is YFSETQ. CDR3 amino acids: CASSLLASLGNEQFF. CDR3 in DNA: TGCGCCAGCAGCTTGCTAGCATCCCTGGGCAATGAGCAGTTCTTC. The full variable domain, its missing parts supplied by reference TRBV5-1 and TRBJ2-1, is KAGVTQTPRYLIKTRGQQVTLSCSPISGHRSVSWYQQTPGQGLQFLFEYFSETQRNKGNFPGRFSGRQFSNSRSEMNVSTLELGDSALYLCASSLLASLGNEQFFGPGTRLTVL.

This clone was counted a few times. The chain combines TRBV7-2 with TRBJ1-2; D not resolved. Germline V gene sequence: CDR1 SGHTA, CDR2 FQGNSA. The CDR3 covers 13 residues. Trimming left V 1 base short and J 10 bases short, with 13 bases between. The CDR3 protein is CASSLDGTSYYTF. In DNA, the CDR3 is TGTGCCAGCAGCTTAGATGGCACTAGTTACTACACCTTC.

The chain is built from TRBV7-2 and TRBJ2-5; 9 bases match TRBD2. The CDR3 loop spans 16 amino acids. J lost 4 bases, V lost 1 base, and 7 bases had no gene match. Germline lookup yields CDR1 SGHTA and CDR2 FQGNSA. The chain's CDR3 is CASSLDRLAVGETQYF. CDR3 nucleotides: TGTGCCAGCAGCTTAGACCGACTAGCGGTAGGAGAGACCCAGTACTTC. The variable domain in full, completed from reference TRBV7-2 and TRBJ2-5, reads GAGVSQSPSNKVTEKGKDVELRCDPISGHTALYWYRQSLGQGLEFLIYFQGNSAPDKSGLPSDRFSAERTGGSVSTLTIQRTQQEDSAVYLCASSLDRLAVGETQYFGPGTRLLVL.

The rearrangement joins TRBV30 to TRBJ2-3; 9 bases are shared with TRBD2. CDR3 length equals 17 residues. Germline trimming cut 3 bases from V and 5 bases from J; bases unmatched to any gene: 15. CDR1 is GTSNPN and CDR2 is SVGIG in the germline V gene (reference sequence). The CDR3 is CAWRSSGLAGTRDTQYF. DNA for the CDR3: TGTGCCTGGAGATCCTCGGGGCTAGCGGGAACTCGAGATACGCAGTATTTT.